These 5 T cell receptor beta chains share one sample of origin, sequenced in a study of blood T cell repertoires in COVID-19. Libraries were prepared by immunoSEQ multiplex PCR; TCRdb keeps only in-frame clonotypes and omits some of them. The sample carries a few hundred thousand clones, around 85% recorded once. The sequencing sample was made of peripheral blood. The receptors come from a woman aged 18-30 years with acute or convalescent COVID-19.

V usage is TRBV6-5 and J usage is TRBJ2-7, with 9 nucleotides matching TRBD2. Unmatched junction bases numbered 8, after V lost 6 bases and J lost 2 bases. CDR1 and CDR2 (germline): MNHEY, SVGAGI. CDR3 size: 15 residues. The CDR3 region is CASRVGLADTYEQYF. CDR3 nucleotide sequence: TGTGCCAGCAGGGTGGGACTAGCCGACACCTACGAGCAGTACTTC.

The rearrangement uses TRBV3-1 (or the pseudogene TRBV3-2) and TRBJ2-7; 8 nucleotides match TRBD2. Trimming at V came to 3 bases and at J to 6 bases, leaving 13 bases not matched to a gene. The length of the CDR3 is 16 residues. The germline V gene has CDR1 LGHDT and CDR2 YNNKEL (reference sequence). CDR3 DNA sequence: TGTGCCAGCAGCCACATCTTTATAGCGGGAATATCCGAGCAGTACTTC. Its protein product is CASSHIFIAGISEQYF.

The chain is built from TRBV12-3 or TRBV12-4 and TRBJ2-1; 8 bases are a match to TRBD2. Germline trimming cut 6 bases from V and 12 bases from J; bases unmatched to any gene: 10. This CDR3 comprises 13 residues. DNA of the CDR3: TGTGCCAGCAGCCAGAATAGCGGGGCACCGCAGTTCTTC. Its translation is CASSQNSGAPQFF.

The J gene is TRBJ1-5, the V gene TRBV2; a weak D match, TRBD1 (6 bases). Per the germline V gene, CDR1 is SNHLY and CDR2 is FYNNEI. Trimming stripped 6 bases from V and 6 bases from J, with 15 bases between. This CDR3 comprises 14 residues. CDR3 in DNA: TGTGCCAGCAGGAAAGGGGGACCAGTTCAGCCCCAGCATTTT. The encoded protein is CASRKGGPVQPQHF.

The J gene is TRBJ2-1, the V gene TRBV4-1; 9 positions match TRBD2. The CDR3 runs to 20 residues. CDR1 is MGHRA and CDR2 is YSYEKL in the germline V gene. The J segment lost 4 bases and the V segment lost 0 bases, leaving 16 bases of the junction unmatched. The CDR3 region is CASSQDKREAPLGQYNEQFF. The CDR3 nucleotides are TGCGCCAGCAGCCAAGATAAGCGGGAGGCCCCGTTGGGCCAATACAATGAGCAGTTCTTC.